The 15 T cell receptor beta chains below all came from one sample that was sequenced in a study of T cell repertoires in cytomegalovirus infection. TCRdb redid the calling of the reads with MiXCR, one entry per CDR3 protein. The top ten hold more than 12% of the sample, which has hundreds of thousands of distinct CDR3 sequences, 31% seen once. No antigen has been assigned to these receptors. Sequences were derived from cultured CD8+ T cells from PBMCs, sampled from culture after CMV antigen stimulation. Receptors were obtained from a human donor in good health (CMV status not recorded). Some clones in this sample may be carry-over from other donors' samples.

This clonotype turned up a few times. The chain uses TRBV10-3 and TRBJ2-2, with D tentatively TRBD1 (5 bases). CDR1 is ENHRY and CDR2 is SYGVKD in the germline V gene. V shed 3 bases and J shed 0 bases, with 14 bases lying between them. This CDR3 contains 17 residues. The CDR3 DNA follows: TGTGCCATCAGTGATGTTTTAGGGGCGACGAACACCGGGGAGCTGTTTTTT. Amino acid sequence: CAISDVLGATNTGELFF.

The chain links TRBV18 to TRBJ2-1; possible D gene TRBD1, 5 bases. The germline gives CDR1 KGHSH, CDR2 LQKENI. The CDR3 covers 14 residues. Trimming pared 2 bases from V and 4 bases from J, leaving 9 bases between. The CDR3: CASSPGALYNEQFF. The CDR3, as DNA: TGTGCCAGCTCACCAGGGGCCCTGTACAATGAGCAGTTCTTC.

This clonotype was detected ten times or more. The chain recombines TRBV7-2 with TRBJ2-3; TRBD2 agrees at 14 bases. Losses at the gene ends were 10 bases for V and 5 bases for J; bases not matched to a gene: 5. The CDR3 contains 14 residues. Per germline, CDR1 SGHTA and CDR2 FQGNSA. The CDR3 DNA reads as TGTGCCACAGGACTAGCGGGGGGACGAGATACGCAGTATTTT. The encoded protein is CATGLAGGRDTQYF.

The V and J genes are TRBV6-2 or TRBV6-3 and TRBJ2-2; D is ambiguous. Trimming took 6 bases from V and 7 from J, leaving 6 bases between them. Germline CDR1 MNHEY, CDR2 SVGEGT. The CDR3 totals 11 residues. The CDR3 nucleotides read TGTGCCAGCAGCCCCCACGGGGAGCTGTTTTTT. Protein sequence: CASSPHGELFF.

Comments on this clonotype: One end of the junction is discordant with germline, which a read error may explain. The chain uses TRBV4-3 and TRBJ1-3, with D maybe TRBD1 (6 bases). The CDR3 extends over 16 amino acids. Germline loops: CDR1 LGHNA, CDR2 YSLEER. For the CDR3, the DNA is TGCGCCGGCAGCCAAGATGAGGGGGGGACTGGAAACACCATATATTTT. This translates into CAGSQDEGGTGNTIYF.

The chain combines TRBV20-1 with TRBJ1-1; 7 bases match TRBD1. Unmatched junction bases numbered 8, after V lost 2 bases and J lost 5 bases. The CDR3 is 14 amino acids. Germline CDR1 DFQATT, CDR2 SNEGSKA (reference sequence). The CDR3 sequence: CSARSTGLLTEAFF. DNA for the CDR3: TGCAGTGCTAGATCGACAGGGTTGTTAACTGAAGCTTTCTTT.

V is TRBV3-1 and J is TRBJ2-6; D ambiguous. The CDR3 totals 14 residues. CDR1 LGHDT and CDR2 YNNKEL come from the germline V gene (reference sequence). V gave up 4 bases and J gave up 2 bases, with 6 bases separating them. CDR3 nucleotide sequence: TGTGCCAGCAGCCTTCGGACTGGGGCCAACGTCCTGACTTTC. It codes for CASSLRTGANVLTF. Using reference TRBV3-1 and TRBJ2-6 for the parts outside the CDR3, the full variable domain is DTAVSQTPKYLVTQMGNDKSIKCEQNLGHDTMYWYKQDSKKFLKIMFSYNNKELIINETVPNRFSPKSPDKAHLNLHINSLELGDSAVYFCASSLRTGANVLTFGAGSRLTVL.

The V and J genes are TRBV2 and TRBJ2-7, with 8 positions matching TRBD1. V shed 2 bases and J 2 bases; nucleotides not matched to a gene: 5. Germline V gene data show CDR1 as SNHLY and CDR2 as FYNNEI. The CDR3 runs 15 residues. The CDR3 coding sequence is TGTGCCAGCAGTGAAAGGTTGACAGGGGCCTACGAGCAGTACTTC. Amino acids: CASSERLTGAYEQYF.

This clonotype occurred a few times. The chain recombines TRBV6-6 with TRBJ2-5; D is possibly TRBD2 (5 bases). CDR1 is MNHNY, CDR2 SVGAGI, per germline (reference sequence). CDR3 length: 14 amino acids. Trimming pared 6 bases from V and 2 bases from J, leaving 13 bases between. CDR3 sequence (DNA): TGTGCCAGCAGCACGGGGTGGGCGCAAGAGACCCAGTACTTC. This translates into CASSTGWAQETQYF.

This chain links TRBV6-2 or TRBV6-3 with TRBJ1-5; no definite D call. V was clipped by 5 bases and J by 7 bases, with 18 bases between them. CDR1 and CDR2 from the germline V gene are MNHEY and SVGEGT. The CDR3 runs 15 residues. This CDR3 reads CASSPDMWANQPQHF. The DNA of the CDR3 is TGTGCCAGCAGTCCCGACATGTGGGCAAACCAGCCCCAGCATTTT.

In its sample, this clonotype was seen a few times. The rearrangement joins TRBV28 to TRBJ1-1; TRBD1 aligns across 7 bases. Trimming at V came to 5 bases and at J to 7 bases, leaving 10 bases not matched to a gene. The CDR3 extends over 14 amino acids. Germline V gene sequence: CDR1 MDHEN, CDR2 SYDVKM. The CDR3 spells CASSPHTGALEAFF. The CDR3 DNA is TGTGCCAGCAGTCCACACACAGGGGCCCTTGAAGCTTTCTTT.

The chain uses TRBV27 and TRBJ2-3; 13 positions agree with TRBD2. This CDR3 contains 16 residues. The ends lost 6 bases at V and 3 bases at J; junction bases unmatched: 6. Germline assignment: CDR1 MNHEY and CDR2 SMNVEV (reference sequence). The CDR3 here is CASRRLAGGRTDTQYF. The DNA of the CDR3 is TGTGCCAGCAGGAGACTAGCGGGGGGCCGAACAGATACGCAGTATTTT.

CDR3 residues: CASSSPGTGAEQYF. In DNA, the CDR3 is TGTGCCAGCAGCTCTCCCGGGACAGGGGCCGAGCAGTACTTC. The chain uses TRBV7-6 and TRBJ2-7; TRBD1 matches at 10 bases. V dropped 4 bases and J dropped 6; count of bases not matched to a gene: 6. Germline assignment: CDR1 SGHVS and CDR2 FNYEAQ. The CDR3 runs to 14 residues.

The V and J genes are TRBV27 and TRBJ2-3; 8 nucleotides align to TRBD2. The length of the CDR3 is 17 residues. J gave up 4 bases and V 3 bases, and 12 bases lay outside the gene matches. The V gene's germline CDR1 is MNHEY and CDR2 SMNVEV (reference sequence). The CDR3 sequence: CASSLSSSGGASDTQYF. DNA for the CDR3: TGTGCCAGCAGTTTGTCTTCGAGCGGGGGTGCGTCAGATACGCAGTATTTT.

The sample holds many counts of this clonotype. DNA of the CDR3: TGTGCCACCACCGGGGTGGGGAGCGGCACAGATACGCAGTATTTT. This encodes CATTGVGSGTDTQYF. The chain combines TRBV7-8 with TRBJ2-3; weak D call: TRBD2 (5 bases). V was cut by 10 bases and J by 1 base, with 18 bases left in between. This CDR3 comprises 15 residues. The germline gives CDR1 SGHVS, CDR2 FQNEAQ.